The source of this T cell receptor (beta chain) is a study of blood T cells in healthy people across ages. Concerning this clonotype: Antigen specificity is unknown.

A sample-barcoded 5' primer and a J-beta primer mix were used in a second PCR of roughly 6 to 11 cycles. TCRdb reprocessed the 5' RACE reads with MiXCR, giving one entry per CDR3 protein. The sample has 540,000 or so distinct CDR3 sequences; 40% to 50% are singletons. Overall study results and limits: Diversity estimated from one million T cells was considered an underestimate.

Extraction yielded at least 5.5 micrograms of total RNA per sample. The clonotype comes from a man older than 75 in good health. The sequenced material came from blood.

DNA for the CDR3: TGTGCCAGCAGGGACAACAGGGGTGTGCAGTTCTTC. It translates to CASRDNRGVQFF. The V and J genes are TRBV2 and TRBJ2-1; 7 bases are shared with TRBD1. The CDR3 has 12 residues. J was trimmed by 12 bases and V by 6 bases; bases with no gene match: 8. Germline CDR1 and CDR2: SNHLY and FYNNEI.